A selection of T cell receptor beta chains follows, all from one sample in a study of blood T cell repertoires in COVID-19. Libraries were prepared by immunoSEQ multiplex PCR; TCRdb keeps only in-frame clonotypes and omits some of them. The data contain approximately 230,000 clones, around nine tenths of them singletons. Sequenced sample: peripheral blood. These TCRs come from an elderly man with acute or convalescent COVID-19. CDR3s include the opening cysteine and the closing phenylalanine or tryptophan. Each record gives: clone size, J gene, V gene, D gene, CDR3 protein, CDR3 DNA. A D gene is named only where the DNA matches it firmly. Clone size is stated in some rows and not others, as once, few, many or a class when expanded.

clone_size: .; j_call: TRBJ2-7; v_call: TRBV6-2/TRBV6-3; d_call: TRBD1; cdr3_aa: CASSWGQRRYEQYF; cdr3_nt: TGTGCCAGCAGTTGGGGACAGCGTCGATACGAGCAGTACTTC
clone_size: .; j_call: TRBJ2-3; v_call: TRBV19; d_call: TRBD2; cdr3_aa: CASSLLAGVSDTQYF; cdr3_nt: TGTGCCAGTAGTCTACTAGCGGGGGTATCAGATACGCAGTATTTT
clone_size: once; j_call: TRBJ1-2; v_call: TRBV2; d_call: .; cdr3_aa: CASRSGNFYGYTF; cdr3_nt: TGTGCCAGCAGGTCGGGAAACTTCTATGGCTACACCTTC
clone_size: .; j_call: TRBJ1-5; v_call: TRBV7-2; d_call: .; cdr3_aa: CASSLEGAGHNQPQHF; cdr3_nt: TGTGCCAGCAGCTTAGAAGGTGCAGGGCACAATCAGCCCCAGCATTTT
clone_size: .; j_call: TRBJ1-2; v_call: TRBV2; d_call: .; cdr3_aa: CASSEAETVPGGYTF; cdr3_nt: TGTGCCAGCAGTGAAGCGGAGACAGTACCGGGTGGCTACACCTTC
clone_size: .; j_call: TRBJ1-1; v_call: TRBV7-2; d_call: TRBD1; cdr3_aa: CASSLVGQGGAEAFF; cdr3_nt: TGTGCCAGCAGCTTAGTCGGCCAGGGGGGCGCTGAAGCTTTCTTT
clone_size: .; j_call: TRBJ2-7; v_call: TRBV7-6; d_call: TRBD2; cdr3_aa: CASSRLAGGLGYEQYF; cdr3_nt: TGTGCCAGCAGCCGGCTAGCGGGAGGGCTCGGCTACGAGCAGTACTTC
clone_size: .; j_call: TRBJ1-2; v_call: TRBV9; d_call: TRBD1; cdr3_aa: CASSPGDSPNYGYTF; cdr3_nt: TGTGCCAGCAGCCCCGGGGACAGTCCTAACTATGGCTACACCTTC
clone_size: .; j_call: TRBJ2-3; v_call: TRBV6-5; d_call: .; cdr3_aa: CASSKGYTDTQYF; cdr3_nt: TGTGCCAGCAGTAAGGGGTACACAGATACGCAGTATTTT
clone_size: few; j_call: TRBJ1-5; v_call: TRBV28; d_call: .; cdr3_aa: CASTRQSSNQPQHF; cdr3_nt: TGTGCCAGCACGAGGCAAAGTAGCAATCAGCCCCAGCATTTT
clone_size: .; j_call: TRBJ1-2; v_call: TRBV27; d_call: .; cdr3_aa: CASRSSQGPYGYTF; cdr3_nt: TGTGCCAGCAGAAGTTCTCAGGGCCCCTATGGCTACACCTTC
clone_size: .; j_call: TRBJ1-6; v_call: TRBV6-9; d_call: .; cdr3_aa: CASSYGDTTNSPLHF; cdr3_nt: TGTGCCAGCAGTTATGGGGACACTACGAATTCACCCCTCCACTTT
clone_size: .; j_call: TRBJ1-5; v_call: TRBV3-1/TRBV3-2; d_call: .; cdr3_aa: CASSQDPGNQPQHF; cdr3_nt: TGTGCCAGCAGCCAAGATCCGGGCAATCAGCCCCAGCATTTT
clone_size: .; j_call: TRBJ1-2; v_call: TRBV14; d_call: .; cdr3_aa: CASSLARSRGYTF; cdr3_nt: TGTGCCAGCAGCCTAGCCCGGTCGCGGGGCTACACCTTC
clone_size: .; j_call: TRBJ2-1; v_call: TRBV19; d_call: .; cdr3_aa: CASSMRTNEQFF; cdr3_nt: TGTGCCAGTAGTATGAGAACCAATGAGCAGTTCTTC
clone_size: .; j_call: TRBJ1-1; v_call: TRBV12-5; d_call: TRBD1; cdr3_aa: CASGPGGTEAFF; cdr3_nt: TGTGCTAGTGGGCCAGGGGGCACTGAAGCTTTCTTT
clone_size: .; j_call: TRBJ2-2; v_call: TRBV9; d_call: .; cdr3_aa: CASSVGTGGSTGELFF; cdr3_nt: TGTGCCAGCAGCGTAGGGACAGGAGGGTCCACCGGGGAGCTGTTTTTT
clone_size: .; j_call: TRBJ2-7; v_call: TRBV27; d_call: TRBD1; cdr3_aa: CASSLSRGLSYEQYF; cdr3_nt: TGTGCCAGCAGTTTGTCAAGGGGGCTTTCCTACGAGCAGTACTTC
clone_size: .; j_call: TRBJ2-4; v_call: TRBV3-1/TRBV3-2; d_call: TRBD2; cdr3_aa: CASSQDPGRTKNIQYF; cdr3_nt: TGTGCCAGCAGCCAAGACCCCGGGAGGACCAAAAACATTCAGTACTTC
clone_size: .; j_call: TRBJ2-7; v_call: TRBV19; d_call: TRBD2; cdr3_aa: CASSLSGSSYEQYF; cdr3_nt: TGTGCCAGTAGTCTTAGCGGGAGCTCCTACGAGCAGTACTTC
clone_size: once; j_call: TRBJ1-1; v_call: TRBV4-2; d_call: TRBD1; cdr3_aa: CASSLPGQDFTEAFF; cdr3_nt: TGTGCCAGCAGCCTACCGGGACAGGACTTCACTGAAGCTTTCTTT
clone_size: .; j_call: TRBJ1-1; v_call: TRBV28; d_call: .; cdr3_aa: CASRPGTEAFF; cdr3_nt: TGTGCCAGCAGACCCGGGACAGAAGCTTTCTTT
clone_size: .; j_call: TRBJ1-2; v_call: TRBV5-6; d_call: .; cdr3_aa: CQKRANYGYTF; cdr3_nt: TGTCAAAAGAGAGCTAACTATGGCTACACCTTC
clone_size: few; j_call: TRBJ2-3; v_call: TRBV7-2; d_call: TRBD1; cdr3_aa: CASSLGTGEADTQYF; cdr3_nt: TGTGCCAGCAGCTTGGGGACAGGGGAGGCGGATACGCAGTATTTT
clone_size: .; j_call: TRBJ1-5; v_call: TRBV19; d_call: .; cdr3_aa: CASSPPRRDWHSNQPQHF; cdr3_nt: TGTGCCAGTAGTCCTCCTAGGAGGGATTGGCATAGCAATCAGCCCCAGCATTTT
clone_size: .; j_call: TRBJ2-7; v_call: TRBV7-9; d_call: .; cdr3_aa: CASSFPSGDSYEQYF; cdr3_nt: TGTGCCAGCAGCTTCCCGTCAGGGGACTCCTACGAGCAGTACTTC
clone_size: .; j_call: TRBJ2-3; v_call: TRBV7-2; d_call: .; cdr3_aa: CASSSLRQAQYF; cdr3_nt: TGTGCCAGCAGCTCCCTTCGACAGGCGCAGTATTTT
clone_size: .; j_call: TRBJ1-4; v_call: TRBV7-9; d_call: .; cdr3_aa: CASSPQGGASEKLFF; cdr3_nt: TGTGCCAGCAGCCCGCAAGGGGGGGCGAGCGAAAAACTGTTTTTT
clone_size: .; j_call: TRBJ1-2; v_call: TRBV5-4; d_call: TRBD1; cdr3_aa: CASSFQGDGYTF; cdr3_nt: TGTGCCAGCAGCTTCCAGGGGGATGGCTACACCTTC
clone_size: .; j_call: TRBJ1-3; v_call: TRBV28; d_call: .; cdr3_aa: CASSLYLQISGNTIYF; cdr3_nt: TGTGCCAGCAGTTTATATCTACAGATAAGTGGAAACACCATATATTTT
clone_size: .; j_call: TRBJ2-1; v_call: TRBV7-6; d_call: .; cdr3_aa: CASSSTGYNEQFF; cdr3_nt: TGTGCCAGCAGCTCGACTGGCTACAATGAGCAGTTCTTC
clone_size: .; j_call: TRBJ2-1; v_call: TRBV18; d_call: TRBD2; cdr3_aa: CASSPSTSGRSYNEQFF; cdr3_nt: TGTGCCAGCTCACCTTCGACTAGCGGGAGGTCCTACAATGAGCAGTTCTTC
clone_size: .; j_call: TRBJ1-3; v_call: TRBV27; d_call: TRBD1; cdr3_aa: CASSPRTGAFGGNTIYF; cdr3_nt: TGTGCCAGCAGCCCAAGGACAGGGGCGTTTGGTGGAAACACCATATATTTT
clone_size: .; j_call: TRBJ1-1; v_call: TRBV6-1; d_call: .; cdr3_aa: CASSERAGNTEAFF; cdr3_nt: TGTGCCAGCAGTGAACGGGCGGGGAACACTGAAGCTTTCTTT
clone_size: .; j_call: TRBJ2-1; v_call: TRBV7-2; d_call: TRBD2; cdr3_aa: CASTPRGGAYNEQFF; cdr3_nt: TGTGCCAGCACTCCTCGCGGGGGGGCCTACAATGAGCAGTTCTTC
clone_size: .; j_call: TRBJ1-5; v_call: TRBV27; d_call: TRBD1; cdr3_aa: CASSSRDRGFNQPQHF; cdr3_nt: TGTGCCAGCAGTTCCCGGGACAGGGGTTTCAATCAGCCCCAGCATTTT
clone_size: .; j_call: TRBJ1-3; v_call: TRBV19; d_call: TRBD1; cdr3_aa: CGTGQGTGNTIYF; cdr3_nt: TGTGGCACGGGACAGGGAACTGGAAACACCATATATTTT
clone_size: .; j_call: TRBJ2-3; v_call: TRBV24-1; d_call: TRBD1; cdr3_aa: CATSDPGQGIDTQYF; cdr3_nt: TGTGCCACCAGTGATCCGGGACAGGGAATAGATACGCAGTATTTT
clone_size: once; j_call: TRBJ1-6; v_call: TRBV5-5; d_call: TRBD1; cdr3_aa: CASSSDRGSHNSPLHF; cdr3_nt: TGTGCCAGCAGCTCGGACAGGGGATCCCATAATTCACCCCTCCACTTT
clone_size: .; j_call: TRBJ1-2; v_call: TRBV28; d_call: TRBD1; cdr3_aa: CASSTTGASGYYGYTF; cdr3_nt: TGTGCCAGCAGCACTACAGGGGCTTCGGGGTACTATGGCTACACCTTC
clone_size: once; j_call: TRBJ2-6; v_call: TRBV6-5; d_call: .; cdr3_aa: CASSPQSMGANVLTF; cdr3_nt: TGTGCCAGCAGTCCACAGTCCATGGGGGCCAACGTCCTGACTTTC
clone_size: .; j_call: TRBJ2-3; v_call: TRBV4-2; d_call: .; cdr3_aa: CASSQAIGDLTDTQYF; cdr3_nt: TGTGCCAGCAGCCAAGCTATCGGGGATCTCACAGATACGCAGTATTTT
clone_size: once; j_call: TRBJ2-5; v_call: TRBV5-1; d_call: .; cdr3_aa: CASSLTYLTGLETQYF; cdr3_nt: TGCGCCAGCAGCTTAACATACCTTACAGGGCTGGAGACCCAGTACTTC
clone_size: .; j_call: TRBJ2-3; v_call: TRBV7-2; d_call: TRBD2; cdr3_aa: CASSFSGGPGTDTQYF; cdr3_nt: TGTGCCAGCAGTTTTAGCGGGGGGCCGGGGACAGATACGCAGTATTTT